A selection of T cell receptor beta chains follows, all from one sample in a study of T cell clones after liver transplantation. Clones were sequenced by immunoSEQ multiplex PCR, and TCRdb holds only the in-frame ones, with some missing. The sample carries 65,000 to 90,000 clones, roughly nine tenths recorded once. Sample: CD4+ T cells from blood, taken before liver transplant. These receptors originate from a human donor who received a liver transplant. CDR3s include the opening cysteine and the closing phenylalanine or tryptophan. A D gene is named only where the DNA matches it firmly. Clone size is stated in some rows and not others, as once, few, many or a class when expanded.

j_gene | abundance | d_gene | v_gene | CDR3aa | CDR3nt
TRBJ2-1 | - | - | TRBV6-5 | CASSSRRRGNNEQFF | TGTGCCAGCAGTTCACGCCGCCGGGGGAACAATGAGCAGTTCTTC
TRBJ1-4 | - | - | TRBV2 | CASSLQGGGDEKLFF | TGTGCCAGCAGCCTACAGGGAGGGGGGGATGAAAAACTGTTTTTT
TRBJ2-2 | - | TRBD1 | TRBV11-3 | CASSARDRGNTGELFF | TGTGCCAGCAGCGCCCGGGACAGGGGGAACACCGGGGAGCTGTTTTTT
TRBJ2-3 | once | - | TRBV4-1 | CAAGRIVGTDTQYF | TGCGCCGCCGGCCGGATAGTGGGCACAGATACGCAGTATTTT
TRBJ2-7 | - | - | TRBV6-1 | CASSEAYVGRQYF | TGTGCCAGCAGTGAAGCCTATGTAGGTCGTCAGTACTTC
TRBJ2-3 | - | - | TRBV6-1 | CASSSPGTDTQYF | TGTGCCAGCAGCTCCCCGGGCACAGATACGCAGTATTTT
TRBJ2-1 | few | - | TRBV2 | CATTAYNEQFF | TGTGCCACGACAGCCTACAATGAGCAGTTCTTC
TRBJ2-3 | - | - | TRBV7-2 | CASSRYRTDTQYF | TGTGCCAGCAGCCGTTACAGGACAGATACGCAGTATTTT
TRBJ2-7 | - | TRBD1 | TRBV12-5 | CASGPGQGAGEQYF | TGTGCTAGTGGTCCCGGACAGGGGGCGGGCGAGCAGTACTTC
TRBJ2-7 | once | TRBD1 | TRBV5-1 | CASSIRQGSYEQYF | TGCGCCAGCTCTATTCGACAGGGATCGTACGAGCAGTACTTC
TRBJ1-1 | - | - | TRBV9 | CASSGPGHLEAFF | TGTGCCAGCAGCGGGCCGGGGCACCTGGAAGCTTTCTTT
TRBJ2-4 | - | - | TRBV13 | CASSLTRGDIQYF | TGTGCCAGCAGCTTAACCAGGGGAGACATTCAGTACTTC
TRBJ2-1 | - | TRBD1 | TRBV12-5 | CASGFGGQGDNEQFF | TGTGCTAGTGGTTTTGGAGGACAGGGGGACAATGAGCAGTTCTTC
TRBJ1-1 | - | - | TRBV5-1 | CASSLAVGENTEAFF | TGCGCCAGCAGCTTGGCCGTGGGGGAGAACACTGAAGCTTTCTTT
TRBJ2-5 | - | TRBD2 | TRBV5-6 | CASSFAGGSETQYF | TGTGCCAGCAGCTTCGCGGGAGGGTCAGAGACCCAGTACTTC
TRBJ2-7 | - | TRBD1 | TRBV11-2 | CASSSTRQGVGEQYF | TGTGCCAGCAGCTCAACCCGACAGGGTGTTGGCGAGCAGTACTTC
TRBJ1-4 | - | - | TRBV4-2 | CASSQEPRSAGEKLFF | TGTGCCAGCAGCCAAGAACCCCGCTCGGCTGGGGAAAAACTGTTTTTT
TRBJ1-1 | - | TRBD1 | TRBV19 | CASSIETGETEAFF | TGTGCCAGTAGTATAGAGACAGGGGAGACTGAAGCTTTCTTT
TRBJ2-1 | - | TRBD2 | TRBV11-2 | CASSIGRTYNEQFF | TGTGCCAGCAGCATCGGGAGGACATACAATGAGCAGTTCTTC
TRBJ1-2 | - | - | TRBV15 | CATSLLRGTEYGYTF | TGTGCCACCAGCTTACTAAGAGGGACGGAGTATGGCTACACCTTC
TRBJ1-5 | - | - | TRBV18 | CASSPLPGEYSNQPQHF | TGTGCCAGCTCACCACTCCCTGGGGAGTATAGCAATCAGCCCCAGCATTTT
TRBJ2-5 | - | - | TRBV11-3 | CASSLTAVQETQYF | TGTGCCAGCAGCTTAACAGCGGTCCAAGAGACCCAGTACTTC
TRBJ2-3 | few | TRBD2 | TRBV19 | CASRLAGADTQYF | TGTGCCAGTAGGCTAGCGGGAGCGGATACGCAGTATTTT
TRBJ1-3 | once | - | TRBV21-1 | CASSNLIGFPGNTIYF | TGTGCCAGCAGCAATCTGATAGGGTTTCCTGGAAACACCATATATTTT
TRBJ2-2 | - | - | TRBV6-1 | CASSEGRYQLKLAGELFF | TGTGCCAGCAGTGAAGGTCGCTACCAGCTTAAGTTGGCCGGGGAGCTGTTTTTT
TRBJ2-3 | - | TRBD1 | TRBV5-1 | CASANEGAGDTQYF | TGCGCCAGCGCCAACGAGGGGGCTGGCGATACGCAGTATTTT
TRBJ1-1 | - | - | TRBV5-4 | CASRPRGGPEAFF | TGTGCCAGCAGGCCCAGGGGTGGGCCTGAAGCTTTCTTT
TRBJ1-2 | - | - | TRBV29-1 | CSVGPDGRDYGYTF | TGCAGCGTTGGCCCAGACGGGAGAGACTATGGCTACACCTTC
TRBJ1-5 | - | - | TRBV28 | CASRPGHWNSNQPQHF | TGTGCCAGCAGACCTGGACACTGGAATAGCAATCAGCCCCAGCATTTT
TRBJ2-3 | - | - | TRBV7-8 | CASSSRWTDTQYF | TGTGCCAGCAGCTCCCGCTGGACAGATACGCAGTATTTT
TRBJ2-1 | - | TRBD1 | TRBV29-1 | CSVTGTGTEQFF | TGCAGCGTCACCGGGACAGGGACTGAGCAGTTCTTC
TRBJ2-7 | - | TRBD1 | TRBV5-6 | CASSLEGAHREQYF | TGTGCCAGCAGCTTGGAGGGGGCGCATAGAGAGCAGTACTTC
TRBJ1-1 | few | - | TRBV7-9 | CASSLIVGVTEAFF | TGTGCCAGCAGCTTAATCGTTGGGGTCACTGAAGCTTTCTTT
TRBJ1-2 | - | - | TRBV19 | CATSRGPDYGYTF | TGTGCCACCTCCCGGGGTCCTGACTATGGCTACACCTTC
TRBJ2-7 | - | TRBD1 | TRBV18 | CASSPQQGGEQYF | TGTGCCAGCTCACCACAACAGGGGGGCGAGCAGTACTTC
TRBJ2-3 | - | - | TRBV19 | CASSWRALSTDTQYF | TGTGCCAGTAGTTGGAGGGCGCTAAGCACAGATACGCAGTATTTT